In this sample, the clone carrying this TCR beta chain turned up a few times. This record belongs to a study of sequential checkpoint blockade in melanoma. Repertoires were generated with immunoSEQ multiplex PCR, while TCRdb's copy carries only in-frame clones and drops some. Of about 37,000 clones listed, approximately 84% are singletons. Germline loops: CDR1 MNHNS, CDR2 SASEGT. This CDR3 is 15 amino acids long. V lost 4 bases and J lost 0, with 10 bases in between. The treatment: randomized to nivolumab then ipilimumab (arm A) or the reverse (arm B). The genes are TRBV6-1 and TRBJ2-1; D is perhaps TRBD2 (6 bases). The sample in question was CD8+ T cells sorted from blood (inferred from file names), obtained from a patient given nivolumab and ipilimumab in sequence. This TCR came from a human donor with melanoma. The CDR3 region is CASSAAGGSYNEQFF. The CDR3 DNA is TGTGCCAGCAGTGCGGCCGGGGGCTCCTACAATGAGCAGTTCTTC.